This TCR beta chain was captured by sequencing in a study of T-cell reconstitution after alpha-beta-depleted transplantation in children. Study findings and constraints: The authors attributed T-cell counts and diversity one year after transplant mostly to newly produced T cells.

Unique molecular identifiers tagged the TCRbeta library. MiXCR, run by TCRdb on the PCR reads, gives a single entry per CDR3 protein. The data show fewer than 550,000 distinct CDR3 sequences, roughly an eighth seen once. This CDR3 has 19 residues. Germline V CDR1 and CDR2: SGHNT, YYREEE (reference sequence). V was clipped by 0 bases and J by 0 bases; unmatched bases: 11. This clonotype was counted between two and nine times. As yet, its antigen is unknown. Sequences were derived from PBMCs, mostly from graft donor cells, sampled 180 days after TCRalphabeta/CD19-depleted stem cell transplant. This rearrangement joins TRBV5-4 to TRBJ2-2; 7 bases match TRBD1. This TCR was recovered from a female patient aged 2 to 10 who had a stem cell transplant for aplastic anemia, so the T cells may come from the graft donor. CDR3 region: CASSLASYRGVPNTGELFF. CDR3 coding DNA: TGTGCCAGCAGCTTGGCGTCTTACAGGGGTGTACCGAACACCGGGGAGCTGTTTTTT.